Listed below are T cell receptor beta chains from one sample, sequenced in a study of blood T cell repertoires in COVID-19. Sequencing was performed with immunoSEQ multiplex PCR; in TCRdb, only in-frame clones are kept and a portion is missing. The sample records more than 60,000 clones, 82% being singletons. Material for sequencing was peripheral blood. The source is a human donor in a cohort sampled during active COVID-19. CDR3s include the opening cysteine and the closing phenylalanine or tryptophan. The order of the fields is clone size, CDR3 length, D gene, J gene, V gene, CDR3 DNA, CDR3 protein. A D gene is named only where the DNA matches it firmly. The listing skips clone size in some rows; elsewhere it reads once, few, many or a size class.

-	15	TRBD1	TRBJ1-2	TRBV2	TGTGCCAGCACGCTTGACAGGGGGCAACTTTATGGCTACACCTTC	CASTLDRGQLYGYTF
once	12	-	TRBJ2-3	TRBV24-1	TGTGCCACCAGTGATCACACAGATACGCAGTATTTT	CATSDHTDTQYF
-	13	-	TRBJ2-3	TRBV6-4	TGTGCCAGCAGTGAAGGACTATTGGATACGCAGTATTTT	CASSEGLLDTQYF
-	15	-	TRBJ1-6	TRBV5-1	TGCGCCAGCAGCTTGGGCGGGGCTCGGGATTCACCCCTCCACTTT	CASSLGGARDSPLHF
-	15	TRBD1	TRBJ2-5	TRBV6-6	TGTGCCAGCAGAAGAAGACAGGGAACCCAAGAGACCCAGTACTTC	CASRRRQGTQETQYF
-	13	-	TRBJ2-7	TRBV2	TGTGCCAGCAGTGAACGTATTGCCAGCGAGCAGTACTTC	CASSERIASEQYF
-	13	-	TRBJ1-2	TRBV19	TGTGCCAGTAGGAGGGCAGGGGACTATGGCTACACCTTC	CASRRAGDYGYTF
-	16	-	TRBJ1-5	TRBV28	TGTGCCAGCAGGTCTCCTCGACGGGGGATGAATCAGCCCCAGCATTTT	CASRSPRRGMNQPQHF
-	17	TRBD1	TRBJ1-2	TRBV19	TGTGCCAGTATGAGTGGTGGGAGCGACAGGGGGCTAAATGGCTACACCTTC	CASMSGGSDRGLNGYTF
-	15	-	TRBJ2-3	TRBV20-1	TGCAGTGCTAGTAGGGGGTCGAGTACCACAGATACGCAGTATTTT	CSASRGSSTTDTQYF
-	15	TRBD2	TRBJ2-1	TRBV28	TGTGCCAGCAGTTTTAGACTAGCGGGGGGAAAGGAGCAGTTCTTC	CASSFRLAGGKEQFF
once	14	-	TRBJ1-1	TRBV29-1	TGCAGCGTTGGGCGGGTCGGTGGGAACACTGAAGCTTTCTTT	CSVGRVGGNTEAFF
few	15	-	TRBJ1-1	TRBV5-1	TGCGCCAGCAGCTTGTGGCGGGGCATGAACACTGAAGCTTTCTTT	CASSLWRGMNTEAFF
-	14	-	TRBJ2-3	TRBV27	TGTGCCAGCAGTTTTGCCCTCCTAGCAGATACGCAGTATTTT	CASSFALLADTQYF
-	13	-	TRBJ1-3	TRBV3-1/TRBV3-2	TGTGCCAGCAGCCAGGGGGCTGGGAACACCATATATTTT	CASSQGAGNTIYF
-	12	-	TRBJ1-1	TRBV19	TGTGCCAGTAGTCCCGGGGTCAGTGAAGCTTTCTTT	CASSPGVSEAFF
-	14	-	TRBJ1-2	TRBV19	TGTGCCAGCGGACCCCTTTCCGGGAGGGATGGCTACACCTTC	CASGPLSGRDGYTF
-	14	-	TRBJ2-3	TRBV7-8	TGTGCCAGCAGGCCAACCTGGGCCGCCGATACGCAGTATTTT	CASRPTWAADTQYF
-	14	-	TRBJ2-2	TRBV15	TGTGCCACCAGCCCAGGGGTTAACACCGGGGAGCTGTTTTTT	CATSPGVNTGELFF
-	14	-	TRBJ2-7	TRBV11-3	TGTGCCAGCAGCCCCCGGGTCTCGGCGGGCGAGCAGTACTTC	CASSPRVSAGEQYF
-	17	-	TRBJ1-1	TRBV5-1	TGCGCCAGCAGCTTGGCTTATAGGGGACAAGCAAACACTGAAGCTTTCTTT	CASSLAYRGQANTEAFF
-	13	-	TRBJ1-1	TRBV7-9	TGTGCCAGCAGCCCCATACTGGACACTGAAGCTTTCTTT	CASSPILDTEAFF
-	13	-	TRBJ2-7	TRBV7-9	TGTGCCAGCAGCCGGGACTCCACCTACGAGCAGTACTTC	CASSRDSTYEQYF
-	14	-	TRBJ2-2	TRBV27	TGTGCCAGCAGTGCGGCAGAGAACACCGGGGAGCTGTTTTTT	CASSAAENTGELFF
once	15	TRBD2	TRBJ2-1	TRBV18	TGTGCCAGCTCACCAACTAGCGGGGGGGCTTTTGAGCAGTTCTTC	CASSPTSGGAFEQFF
-	14	TRBD1	TRBJ2-1	TRBV10-3	TGTGCCATCAAACCGGGACAGGGTAAGGATGAGCAGTTCTTC	CAIKPGQGKDEQFF
-	14	TRBD1	TRBJ1-1	TRBV11-2	TGTGCCAGCAGCTCTAGGGGGCGGCACACTGAAGCTTTCTTT	CASSSRGRHTEAFF
few	18	-	TRBJ1-2	TRBV5-6	TGTGCCAGCAGCCCCCGTCCACTCGGCGGGGCTCGGAGCTATGGCTACACCTTC	CASSPRPLGGARSYGYTF
-	15	TRBD1	TRBJ1-3	TRBV7-2	TGTGCCAGCAGCTCAGCCGGGACAGTTGGAAACACCATATATTTT	CASSSAGTVGNTIYF
-	13	-	TRBJ1-1	TRBV12-3/TRBV12-4	TGTGCCAGCAGTTTGCGGCAGAACACTGAAGCTTTCTTT	CASSLRQNTEAFF
-	13	-	TRBJ1-6	TRBV11-1	TGTGCCAGCAGCTTCAAAGCTGGTTCACCCCTCCACTTT	CASSFKAGSPLHF
-	13	-	TRBJ2-2	TRBV10-1	TGCGCCAGCAGTGTTAGTGGTTCCGGGGAGCTGTTTTTT	CASSVSGSGELFF
-	17	-	TRBJ1-4	TRBV6-1	TGTGCCAGCAGTGAACTACACGGACTAGGGGGTGGGGAAAAACTGTTTTTT	CASSELHGLGGGEKLFF
-	12	-	TRBJ1-6	TRBV12-5	TGTGCCTCGGGGGTAAATAATTCACCCCTCCACTTT	CASGVNNSPLHF
-	15	TRBD1	TRBJ1-6	TRBV9	TGTGCCAGCAGCGTAGAGGGACAGGACACTTCACCCCTCCACTTT	CASSVEGQDTSPLHF
once	16	-	TRBJ2-3	TRBV5-5	TGTGCCAGCAGCAAGGGGTCGGCGGGAAGCACAGATACGCAGTATTTT	CASSKGSAGSTDTQYF
-	12	-	TRBJ2-5	TRBV29-1	TGCAGCGGGACAGCAAACCAAGAGACCCAGTACTTC	CSGTANQETQYF
few	14	-	TRBJ1-5	TRBV28	TGTGCCAGCAGTTTAACAGTACAGCATCAGCCCCAGCATTTT	CASSLTVQHQPQHF
-	13	-	TRBJ2-7	TRBV5-1	TGCGCCAGCAGCTTCGAGGAGTCCTACGAGCAGTACTTC	CASSFEESYEQYF